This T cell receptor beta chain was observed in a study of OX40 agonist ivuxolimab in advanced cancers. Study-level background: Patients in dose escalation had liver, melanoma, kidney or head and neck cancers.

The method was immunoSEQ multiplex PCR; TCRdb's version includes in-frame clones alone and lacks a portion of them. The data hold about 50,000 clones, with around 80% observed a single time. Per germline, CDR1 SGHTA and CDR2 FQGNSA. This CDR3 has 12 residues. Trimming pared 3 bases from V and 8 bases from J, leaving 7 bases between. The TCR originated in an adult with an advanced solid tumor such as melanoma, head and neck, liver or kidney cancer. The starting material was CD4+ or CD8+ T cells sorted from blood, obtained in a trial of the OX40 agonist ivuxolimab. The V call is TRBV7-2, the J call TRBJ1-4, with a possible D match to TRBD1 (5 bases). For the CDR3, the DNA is TGTGCCAGCAGCTTCGGGGGGGAAAAACTGTTTTTT. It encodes CASSFGGEKLFF.